Presented here are 13 T cell receptor beta chains from one specimen sequenced in a study of a mutant IDH1 vaccine in newly diagnosed glioma. The antigens of these receptors remain unknown. TCRdb's table, derived via immunoSEQ multiplex PCR, lists solely in-frame clones and lacks some. The data contain some 63,000 clones, roughly 68% of them singletons. As to time point: week 35, safety follow-up. Each vaccine dose was 300 ug of mutant IDH1 20-mer peptide, with topical imiquimod. Sequenced material: PBMCs, taken from a glioma patient whose treatment included an IDH1 peptide vaccine. The receptors here all came from a man in his fifties or sixties with glioma.

The rearrangement joins TRBV27 to TRBJ1-2; no firm D call. This CDR3 has 15 residues. Trimming shortened V by 5 bases and J by 2 bases, and 15 bases separated the two germline ends. Per the germline V gene, CDR1 is MNHEY and CDR2 is SMNVEV (reference sequence). The CDR3 is CASSPHGPWNYGYTF. The CDR3 nucleotides are TGTGCCAGCAGTCCACACGGGCCCTGGAACTATGGCTACACCTTC.

The chain joins TRBV5-4 to TRBJ2-6, with D perhaps matching TRBD1 (5 bases). The germline gives CDR1 SGHNT, CDR2 YYREEE (reference sequence). The V and J ends lost 5 bases and 0 bases respectively, with 18 bases between them. CDR3 length: 18 residues. CDR3 sequence: CASSPRGFSSSGANVLTF. The CDR3 DNA sequence: TGTGCCAGCAGTCCAAGGGGCTTCTCGAGCTCTGGGGCCAACGTCCTGACTTTC.

This clone turned up a few times. V and J are TRBV6-4 and TRBJ1-2, with a tentative D call TRBD1 (5 bases). Germline CDR1 and CDR2: MRHNA and SNTAGT. This CDR3 has 13 amino acids. V lost 4 bases to trimming and J lost 2 bases, with 8 bases between them. The CDR3: CASSGPGNYGYTF. In nucleotides, the CDR3 is TGTGCCAGCAGTGGACCAGGGAACTATGGCTACACCTTC.

In this sample, this clone turned up a few times. V usage is TRBV10-3 and J usage is TRBJ1-2; TRBD1 matches 10 bases. Trimming at V came to 9 bases and at J to 8 bases, leaving 9 bases not matched to a gene. The CDR3 totals 13 residues. Looked up from germline, CDR1 is ENHRY and CDR2 is SYGVKD. CDR3 bases: TGTGCCATAAAGAGACAGGGGGCGCAAGGCTACACCTTC. Translated, it gives CAIKRQGAQGYTF.

The rearrangement joins TRBV6-5 to TRBJ1-1; 8 bases are a match to TRBD1. CDR3 size: 14 residues. From germline, CDR1 is MNHEY and CDR2 SVGAGI. The trim removed 6 bases at V and 2 bases at J, leaving 5 bases unmatched. CDR3 DNA sequence: TGTGCCAGCAGGACAGGGGCTGCAAACACTGAAGCTTTCTTT. Protein product: CASRTGAANTEAFF.

CDR3 sequence (DNA): TGTGCCACCAACAGGGGATACTCCTACGAGCAGTACTTC. It specifies CATNRGYSYEQYF. This chain connects TRBV6-1 to TRBJ2-7, with 7 bases fitting TRBD1. This CDR3 comprises 13 residues. V lost 10 bases, J lost 0 bases, and 6 bases stayed unmatched. Germline lookup yields CDR1 MNHNS and CDR2 SASEGT.

CDR3 loop: CSVRTDTQYF. CDR3 bases: TGCAGCGTTAGAACAGATACGCAGTATTTT. The V and J genes are TRBV29-1 and TRBJ2-3; D is unclear. This CDR3 region has 10 residues. Germline CDR1 reads SQVTM; CDR2 reads ANQGSEA. Deletions cut 5 bases from V and 3 bases from J, with 3 bases between.

This clone was seen more than once but under ten times. The chain combines TRBV7-9 with TRBJ1-5; D is ambiguous. Germline CDR1 reads SEHNR; CDR2 reads FQNEAQ (reference sequence). CDR3 length: 12 residues. Trimming took off 4 bases at V and 4 bases at J, with 5 bases between the two ends. The chain's CDR3 is CASSSYNQPQHF. CDR3 nucleotide sequence: TGTGCCAGCAGCTCCTATAATCAGCCCCAGCATTTT.

The CDR3 reads CASSLNSYYEQYF. The CDR3 nucleotides are TGCGCCAGCAGCTTGAACTCATATTACGAGCAGTACTTC. This chain links TRBV5-1 with TRBJ2-7, with unresolved D. CDR3 length equals 13 residues. From germline, CDR1 is SGHRS and CDR2 YFSETQ. V lost 1 base and J 4 bases, leaving 9 bases between the germline ends.

The chain links TRBV4-1 to TRBJ1-1; the match to TRBD1 covers 8 bases. The ends lost 3 bases at V and 0 bases at J; junction bases unmatched: 3. Germline values: CDR1 MGHRA, CDR2 YSYEKL. The CDR3 sequence is 15 residues long. The chain's CDR3 is CASSQGQEMNTEAFF. In nucleotides, the CDR3 is TGCGCCAGCAGCCAGGGACAGGAGATGAACACTGAAGCTTTCTTT.

The chain recombines TRBV6-5 with TRBJ1-1, with 7 bases aligning to TRBD1. This CDR3 has 14 amino acids. The V gene's germline CDR1 is MNHEY and CDR2 SVGAGI. After removal of 5 bases from V and 2 bases from J, the junction contained 5 bases not matched to a gene. The DNA of the CDR3 is TGTGCCAGCAGTCTTACAGGGGTAAACACTGAAGCTTTCTTT. Translation: CASSLTGVNTEAFF.

V is TRBV6-5 and J is TRBJ2-7; TRBD2 aligns across 9 bases. V was pared by 4 bases and J by 5 bases, with 12 bases of the junction left unmatched. This CDR3 region has 16 residues. The germline gives CDR1 MNHEY, CDR2 SVGAGI. The DNA of the CDR3 is TGTGCCAGCAGTTCCTTAGCCAGCGGGGGGCGCGACGAGCAGTACTTC. This sequence encodes CASSSLASGGRDEQYF.

This clone was observed a single time. The gene calls are TRBV30 and TRBJ1-4; TRBD1 might be the D (6 bases). Germline CDR1 is GTSNPN and CDR2 is SVGIG (reference sequence). The CDR3 has 12 residues. Trimming shortened V by 0 bases and J by 8 bases, and 7 bases separated the two germline ends. CDR3 region: CAWSVRGEKLFF. CDR3 sequence (DNA): TGTGCCTGGAGTGTAAGGGGGGAAAAACTGTTTTTT.